This T cell receptor (beta chain) was identified during a study of blood T cell repertoires in COVID-19. The repertoire was sequenced with immunoSEQ multiplex PCR; TCRdb's copy has only in-frame clones and lacks some. The sample consists of more than 150,000 clones, roughly nine tenths of them appearing once. The sample consisted of peripheral blood. This TCR was sampled from a man between 65 and 85 years old with active or convalescent COVID-19.

CDR3 sequence reads: CASSPPGLAGGEQYF. In DNA, the CDR3 is TGTGCCAGCTCACCACCGGGACTAGCGGGAGGCGAGCAGTACTTC. The V gene is TRBV18, the J gene TRBJ2-7; 15 bases line up with TRBD2. The J segment lost 6 bases and the V segment lost 0 bases, leaving 0 bases of the junction unmatched. Germline V CDR1 and CDR2: KGHSH, LQKENI. The CDR3 loop spans 15 amino acids. The whole variable domain, filled in from reference TRBV18 and TRBJ2-7, reads NAGVMQNPRHLVRRRGQEARLRCSPMKGHSHVYWYRQLPEEGLKFMVYLQKENIIDESGMPKERFSAEFPKEGPSILRIQQVVRGDSAAYFCASSPPGLAGGEQYFGPGTRLTVT.